These T cell receptor beta chains were read from a single sample in a study of T cell responses to AZD1222 COVID-19 vaccine. Assay used: immunoSEQ multiplex PCR; TCRdb lists only in-frame clones, some missing. This sample yields approximately 210,000 clones, of which approximately 93% are seen a single time; around 3.7% belongs to the top ten. The sample was peripheral blood, taken 28 days after the second AZD1222 dose. Source of these receptors: an adult who received the AZD1222 COVID-19 vaccine. CDR3s include the opening cysteine and the closing phenylalanine or tryptophan. A D gene is named only where the DNA matches it firmly. Rows give clone size only sometimes, using once, few, many, or a class for an expanded clone.

j_gene: TRBJ1-3
d_gene: NA
v_gene: TRBV6-5
abundance: NA
CDR3nt: TGTGCCAGCAGGTCAAGGGGAATCGGAAACACCATATATTTT
CDR3aa: CASRSRGIGNTIYF

j_gene: TRBJ2-5
d_gene: NA
v_gene: TRBV5-1
abundance: NA
CDR3nt: TGCGCCAGCAGCTTGGCCAGCGCCCGAGAGACCCAGTACTTC
CDR3aa: CASSLASARETQYF

j_gene: TRBJ1-2
d_gene: TRBD1
v_gene: TRBV6-1
abundance: NA
CDR3nt: TGTGCCAGCAGTGAAAGTAACAGGGGAATCAGTGGCTACACCTTC
CDR3aa: CASSESNRGISGYTF

j_gene: TRBJ2-2
d_gene: NA
v_gene: TRBV10-3
abundance: NA
CDR3nt: TGTGCCATCAGTCGGGACTCCCTGAACACCGGGGAGCTGTTTTTT
CDR3aa: CAISRDSLNTGELFF

j_gene: TRBJ2-1
d_gene: NA
v_gene: TRBV15
abundance: NA
CDR3nt: TGTGCCACCAGCTTAGGACATAGTGCCAATGAGCAGTTCTTC
CDR3aa: CATSLGHSANEQFF

j_gene: TRBJ1-4
d_gene: NA
v_gene: TRBV10-3
abundance: NA
CDR3nt: TGTGCCATCAAAGGGCCTAACGACGAAAAACTGTTTTTT
CDR3aa: CAIKGPNDEKLFF

j_gene: TRBJ2-7
d_gene: NA
v_gene: TRBV12-5
abundance: once
CDR3nt: TGTGCTAGTGGTTTGCAAAGGGGCTTCACCTACGAGCAGTACTTC
CDR3aa: CASGLQRGFTYEQYF

j_gene: TRBJ1-3
d_gene: NA
v_gene: TRBV6-5
abundance: once
CDR3nt: TGTGCCAGCAGACACGCGGGGTCTGGAAACACCATATATTTT
CDR3aa: CASRHAGSGNTIYF

j_gene: TRBJ2-1
d_gene: TRBD2
v_gene: TRBV7-9
abundance: NA
CDR3nt: TGTGCCAGCAGCCCAGGGACTAGAGGACAGTTCTTC
CDR3aa: CASSPGTRGQFF

j_gene: TRBJ1-4
d_gene: NA
v_gene: TRBV12-3/TRBV12-4
abundance: NA
CDR3nt: TGTGCCGTAAGGAGGGGAGGGAATGAAAAACTGTTTTTT
CDR3aa: CAVRRGGNEKLFF

j_gene: TRBJ1-5
d_gene: TRBD1
v_gene: TRBV28
abundance: NA
CDR3nt: TGTGCCACCTCAACACAGGACAGGGACCCCACTCAGCCCCAGCATTTT
CDR3aa: CATSTQDRDPTQPQHF

j_gene: TRBJ1-2
d_gene: NA
v_gene: TRBV28
abundance: once
CDR3nt: TGTGCCAGCAGTCAGAACTACTATGGCTACACCTTC
CDR3aa: CASSQNYYGYTF

j_gene: TRBJ2-7
d_gene: TRBD2
v_gene: TRBV2
abundance: NA
CDR3nt: TGTGCCAGCAGTACCCCATTGGCTAGCGGGACCCCCTGGGGCAAGTACGAGCAGTACTTC
CDR3aa: CASSTPLASGTPWGKYEQYF

j_gene: TRBJ1-2
d_gene: NA
v_gene: TRBV15
abundance: NA
CDR3nt: TGTGCCACCAGCAGAGATCCGCGGGGACCCATTTATGGCTACACCTTC
CDR3aa: CATSRDPRGPIYGYTF

j_gene: TRBJ1-2
d_gene: NA
v_gene: TRBV18
abundance: NA
CDR3nt: TGTGCCAGCTCACCTCAGGGCCAGTTCAACTATGGCTACACCTTC
CDR3aa: CASSPQGQFNYGYTF

j_gene: TRBJ1-2
d_gene: NA
v_gene: TRBV11-1
abundance: NA
CDR3nt: TGTGCCAGCAGCGAGCGGAACTATGGCTACACCTTC
CDR3aa: CASSERNYGYTF

j_gene: TRBJ1-5
d_gene: NA
v_gene: TRBV27
abundance: NA
CDR3nt: TGTGCCAGCAGTTTCCTTTCGGGGGCAAGGGATCAGCCCCAGCATTTT
CDR3aa: CASSFLSGARDQPQHF

j_gene: TRBJ2-2
d_gene: TRBD1
v_gene: TRBV6-1
abundance: NA
CDR3nt: TGTGCCAGCAGTGCATACAGGGGGAGGAACACCGGGGAGCTGTTTTTT
CDR3aa: CASSAYRGRNTGELFF

j_gene: TRBJ1-4
d_gene: NA
v_gene: TRBV7-6
abundance: NA
CDR3nt: TGTGCCAGCAGCTTAACAGGCACAACTAATGAAAAACTGTTTTTT
CDR3aa: CASSLTGTTNEKLFF

j_gene: TRBJ1-6
d_gene: NA
v_gene: TRBV19
abundance: NA
CDR3nt: TGTGCCAGTAAGGCTGGGGGGTCCAAGAGCTCCTATAATTCACCCCTCCACTTT
CDR3aa: CASKAGGSKSSYNSPLHF

j_gene: TRBJ1-2
d_gene: TRBD1
v_gene: TRBV27
abundance: NA
CDR3nt: TGTGCCAGCAGTTTCCTTGGGACAGGGGGCTACACCTTC
CDR3aa: CASSFLGTGGYTF

j_gene: TRBJ2-5
d_gene: TRBD1
v_gene: TRBV3-1/TRBV3-2
abundance: NA
CDR3nt: TGTGCCAGCAGCCAAGGTTACAGGGGGATCCAAGAGACCCAGTACTTC
CDR3aa: CASSQGYRGIQETQYF

j_gene: TRBJ2-2
d_gene: TRBD1
v_gene: TRBV23-1
abundance: NA
CDR3nt: TGCGCCAGCCCAGGGGGAGCGGCCGGGGAGCTGTTTTTT
CDR3aa: CASPGGAAGELFF

j_gene: TRBJ2-7
d_gene: NA
v_gene: TRBV9
abundance: NA
CDR3nt: TGTGCCAGCAGCGTAGTGCCATCGGGGATCTACGAGCAGTACTTC
CDR3aa: CASSVVPSGIYEQYF

j_gene: TRBJ1-6
d_gene: TRBD1
v_gene: TRBV19
abundance: NA
CDR3nt: TGTGCCAGTAGCGGGACAGGAAACTATAATTCACCCCTCCACTTT
CDR3aa: CASSGTGNYNSPLHF

j_gene: TRBJ1-4
d_gene: NA
v_gene: TRBV18
abundance: NA
CDR3nt: TGTGCCAGCTCACTGCAGGGTGGTGGAGAAAAACTGTTTTTT
CDR3aa: CASSLQGGGEKLFF

j_gene: TRBJ2-7
d_gene: NA
v_gene: TRBV10-3
abundance: once
CDR3nt: TGTGCCATCAGTTTCCGGGACGGATACGAGCAGTACTTC
CDR3aa: CAISFRDGYEQYF

j_gene: TRBJ1-5
d_gene: NA
v_gene: TRBV30
abundance: NA
CDR3nt: TGTGCCTGGAGTGTACGGGGTTCTAGCAATCAGCCCCAGCATTTT
CDR3aa: CAWSVRGSSNQPQHF

j_gene: TRBJ1-2
d_gene: NA
v_gene: TRBV19
abundance: NA
CDR3nt: TGTGCCAGTAGTCCGACCAAGAACTATGGCTACACCTTC
CDR3aa: CASSPTKNYGYTF

j_gene: TRBJ1-1
d_gene: NA
v_gene: TRBV7-6
abundance: NA
CDR3nt: TGTGCCAGCAGCTTAGATGCAGGGCGGAACACTGAAGCTTTCTTT
CDR3aa: CASSLDAGRNTEAFF

j_gene: TRBJ2-7
d_gene: TRBD1
v_gene: TRBV5-1
abundance: NA
CDR3nt: TGCGCCAGCAGCTCGACCGGGACAGGCAACTACGAGCAGTACTTC
CDR3aa: CASSSTGTGNYEQYF

j_gene: TRBJ1-2
d_gene: NA
v_gene: TRBV11-3
abundance: NA
CDR3nt: TGTGCCAGCAGCTTAGAAACAGATGGTAACTATGGCTACACCTTC
CDR3aa: CASSLETDGNYGYTF

j_gene: TRBJ2-1
d_gene: NA
v_gene: TRBV5-1
abundance: once
CDR3nt: TGCGCCAGCAGCCACGGGGATAGCTCCTACAATGAGCAGTTCTTC
CDR3aa: CASSHGDSSYNEQFF

j_gene: TRBJ1-4
d_gene: TRBD1
v_gene: TRBV4-2
abundance: NA
CDR3nt: TGTGCCAGCAGCCAAGTCTCCCGACAGGGGGCAAATGAAAAACTGTTTTTT
CDR3aa: CASSQVSRQGANEKLFF

j_gene: TRBJ2-3
d_gene: TRBD2
v_gene: TRBV5-1
abundance: NA
CDR3nt: TGCGCCAGCAGCTCTACTAGCGGGGAGGAAGATACGCAGTATTTT
CDR3aa: CASSSTSGEEDTQYF

j_gene: TRBJ1-1
d_gene: NA
v_gene: TRBV28
abundance: NA
CDR3nt: TGTGCCAGCATCCTACCTCGCGCGAACACTGAAGCTTTCTTT
CDR3aa: CASILPRANTEAFF

j_gene: TRBJ2-5
d_gene: NA
v_gene: TRBV12-5
abundance: NA
CDR3nt: TGTGCTAGTGGTTTGGTCACCGGGACTGTGATTTCGTACCAAGAGACCCAGTACTTC
CDR3aa: CASGLVTGTVISYQETQYF

j_gene: TRBJ2-7
d_gene: TRBD2
v_gene: TRBV9
abundance: NA
CDR3nt: TGTGCCAGCAGCGCGGGACTAGCGGGCAAAGAGCAGTACTTC
CDR3aa: CASSAGLAGKEQYF

j_gene: TRBJ2-1
d_gene: NA
v_gene: TRBV14
abundance: NA
CDR3nt: TGTGCCAGCAGCCACACAAAGTCGTGGCTAGAGCAGTTCTTC
CDR3aa: CASSHTKSWLEQFF

j_gene: TRBJ2-7
d_gene: NA
v_gene: TRBV19
abundance: NA
CDR3nt: TGTGCCAGTAGTTCCCCCGGGACAGCCATACCAGGGGGGGAGAAGCAGTACTTC
CDR3aa: CASSSPGTAIPGGEKQYF

j_gene: TRBJ2-7
d_gene: NA
v_gene: TRBV11-1
abundance: NA
CDR3nt: TGTGCCAGCAGCCAGGGGAGACTATACGAGCAGTACTTC
CDR3aa: CASSQGRLYEQYF

j_gene: TRBJ2-5
d_gene: TRBD1
v_gene: TRBV14
abundance: few
CDR3nt: TGTGCCAGCAGCCAATGGGGGACAGGGGGCCGTGAGACCCAGTACTTC
CDR3aa: CASSQWGTGGRETQYF

j_gene: TRBJ2-3
d_gene: NA
v_gene: TRBV11-2
abundance: NA
CDR3nt: TGTGCCAGCAGCATTACCTCGGGCGTGGATACGCAGTATTTT
CDR3aa: CASSITSGVDTQYF

j_gene: TRBJ2-1
d_gene: TRBD1
v_gene: TRBV15
abundance: NA
CDR3nt: TGTGCCACCAGCAGCCATTGGGGACAGGGGGGCAATGAGCAGTTCTTC
CDR3aa: CATSSHWGQGGNEQFF

j_gene: TRBJ2-7
d_gene: NA
v_gene: TRBV15
abundance: NA
CDR3nt: TGTGCCACCAGCAGAGGAGGGGGATCTCGCTACGAGCAGTACTTC
CDR3aa: CATSRGGGSRYEQYF

j_gene: TRBJ2-3
d_gene: NA
v_gene: TRBV19
abundance: NA
CDR3nt: TGTGCCAGTAGTGACGAGGGGGAGCAGTATTTT
CDR3aa: CASSDEGEQYF

j_gene: TRBJ2-1
d_gene: NA
v_gene: TRBV6-6
abundance: NA
CDR3nt: TGTGCCAGCAGTTCGCAGGGTCGGGGAGAGCAGTTCTTC
CDR3aa: CASSSQGRGEQFF

j_gene: TRBJ1-2
d_gene: NA
v_gene: TRBV11-2
abundance: NA
CDR3nt: TGTGCCAGCAGCTCCGCCCGGACAGATTATTACTATGGCTACACCTTC
CDR3aa: CASSSARTDYYYGYTF

j_gene: TRBJ2-1
d_gene: TRBD2
v_gene: TRBV2
abundance: NA
CDR3nt: TGTGCCAGCAGCCCGAGGACTAGCGGTGGTGAGCAGTTCTTC
CDR3aa: CASSPRTSGGEQFF

j_gene: TRBJ2-1
d_gene: NA
v_gene: TRBV5-1
abundance: NA
CDR3nt: TGCGCCAGCAGCTTGGGGCCCCAAGGGGACAATGAGCAGTTCTTC
CDR3aa: CASSLGPQGDNEQFF

j_gene: TRBJ2-1
d_gene: TRBD2
v_gene: TRBV24-1
abundance: NA
CDR3nt: TGTGCCACCAGTGGTCCTAGCGGGAGCTCCTACAATGAGCAGTTCTTC
CDR3aa: CATSGPSGSSYNEQFF

j_gene: TRBJ1-1
d_gene: NA
v_gene: TRBV12-5
abundance: NA
CDR3nt: TGTGCTAGTGGTCCCTGGGACCGCGACGCAGCTTTCTTT
CDR3aa: CASGPWDRDAAFF

j_gene: TRBJ1-2
d_gene: TRBD1
v_gene: TRBV6-2/TRBV6-3
abundance: NA
CDR3nt: TGTGCCAGCAGTTCCACCGGGACAGGGGCCAGCTTCCACCCCATCGTCTTC
CDR3aa: CASSSTGTGASFHPIVF

j_gene: TRBJ2-3
d_gene: TRBD2
v_gene: TRBV27
abundance: NA
CDR3nt: TGTGCCAGCAGTTTCTCTAGCGGGGTCACAGATACGCAGTATTTT
CDR3aa: CASSFSSGVTDTQYF